This note documents a single T cell receptor (beta chain) sequence. The target of this receptor is not known. Per-nucleotide qualities are absent, and no much larger clonotype sits a single base away. The germline V gene encodes CDR1 SGHNT and CDR2 YYREEE (reference sequence). The CDR3 covers 15 residues, taking in both the cysteine and the phenylalanine. Of the read, only the CDR3 DNA is kept; its 45 bases are in frame from base 1. V was cut back by 3 bases and J by 5 bases, leaving a gap of 17 bases between them. During colonoscopy, one to two pinch biopsies were obtained from the rectum for research. Before the diagnostic colonoscopy, none of the ulcerative colitis patients had been given any immunosuppressive medication. Rectal biopsies were digested with proteinase K before DNA isolation. The Wizard kit (Promega) was used to extract genomic DNA from both blood and intestinal samples. The data were obtained in a study of pediatric ulcerative colitis (dated by TCRdb to between 2019 and 2020). For the study in its entirety: Pancolitis was present in several ulcerative colitis patients and left-sided colitis in two, and histology consistent with ulcerative colitis was found in all of these patients. From under 10 newly diagnosed, treatment-naive pediatric ulcerative colitis patients and four non-IBD control children, paired blood and rectal samples were collected. Using the Pediatric Ulcerative Colitis Activity Index, a couple of patients were classed as having mild disease, four as having moderate disease and three as having acute severe colitis.

Through the immunoSEQ TRB Survey service, multiplex V and J primers were used to amplify rearranged CDR3 beta regions from genomic DNA. To keep sequencing depth the same across samples, survey-level depth of up to 500,000 reads per sample was applied. The libraries were purified, combined into pools and sequenced with Illumina technology. Concerning the study's data processing: Productive clonality, sample overlap, pairwise scatters, CDR3 beta length, V/D/J gene usage and productiveness were all assessed with the immunoSEQ online tools. Alongside Shannon and Simpson indices, calculated diversity was computed as the number of unique rearrangements divided by total templates, multiplied by 100. For principal component analysis, Z-score normalized data were analyzed with the R prcomp function and the ggbiplot package. Morisita's index was used to measure clonal overlap between blood and rectum within each subject. As stored in TCRdb, this immuneACCESS dataset retains in-frame rearrangements with V and J assigned. A fraction of the clones does not appear; measured against another copy, unresolved V genes explain less than half of the discrepancy, and the remainder lacks a known reason. Clonal size and the V and J genes are those of that table, whereas D and trimming came from the DNA. The sample data list about 35,000 clones, and about three quarters of these were observed just once. The top ten clones comprise 1.1% of the sample.

On the study overall, not on this receptor specifically: The healthy control group was small, with only four individuals. Two rectal CDR3 clonotypes were detected in all ulcerative colitis patients and were not detected in any of the controls. T cells from blood may have been included in the rectal pinch biopsies, particularly in patients with overt colitis. Rectal repertoire features separated controls, mild-moderate and acute severe colitis patients; acute severe colitis showed reduced rectal diversity due to clonal expansions. Significantly higher autologous blood-rectal clonal overlap was found in ulcerative colitis patients than in controls, which suggested increased T cell trafficking to inflamed tissue. Repertoires were derived from total lymphocyte DNA, so rare subsets such as regulatory T cells may have patterns not reflected. For technical reasons, blood samples from a couple of patients gave substantially fewer templates, and these samples were excluded from the blood-rectal overlap analysis.

The V gene is TRBV5-4 and the J gene is TRBJ2-5; the D gene is possibly TRBD2, with 5 bases matching. This TCR derives from a boy younger than 18 with mild ulcerative colitis. Sequencing used gut tissue. The CDR3 in this case is CASSSRTRAPETQYF. The nucleotide sequence reads TGTGCCAGCAGCTCCCGAACTAGAGCCCCTGAGACCCAGTACTTC.